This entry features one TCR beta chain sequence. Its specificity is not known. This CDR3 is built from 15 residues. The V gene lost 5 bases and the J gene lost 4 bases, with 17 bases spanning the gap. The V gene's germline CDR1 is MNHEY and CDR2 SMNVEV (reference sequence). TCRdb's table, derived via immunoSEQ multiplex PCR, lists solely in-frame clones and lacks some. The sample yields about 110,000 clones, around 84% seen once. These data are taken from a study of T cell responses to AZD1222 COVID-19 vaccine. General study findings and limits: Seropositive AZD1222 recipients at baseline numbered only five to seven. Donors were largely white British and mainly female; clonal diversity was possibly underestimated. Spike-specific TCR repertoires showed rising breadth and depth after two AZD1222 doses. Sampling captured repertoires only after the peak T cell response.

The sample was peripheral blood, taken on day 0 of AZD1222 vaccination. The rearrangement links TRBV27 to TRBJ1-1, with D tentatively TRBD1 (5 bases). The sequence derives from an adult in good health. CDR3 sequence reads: CASSLRDTRGTEAFF. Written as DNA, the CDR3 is TGTGCCAGCAGTCTCCGAGACACGAGGGGCACTGAAGCTTTCTTT.